This TCR beta chain originates from a study of identical twins. TCRdb re-called the 5' RACE reads with MiXCR, one entry per CDR3 protein. The sample shows 300,000 or so distinct CDR3 sequences, 8% to 9.5% of them seen only once. On this clonotype: The antigen remains unidentified.

Study-level points and caveats: Because invariant MAIT and iNKT cells could be present, zero-insertion analyses could be partly confounded. Some out-of-frame alpha sequences were shared by twins, and these showed excess low generation probability.

V was cut by 1 base and J by 4 bases, with 10 bases left in between. Germline-derived CDR1 and CDR2 are GTSNPN and SVGIG (reference sequence). This CDR3 has 13 amino acids. The sample also formed part of further work on yellow fever vaccine responses in identical twins.

The sequenced material came from CD8+ T cells sorted from blood. This receptor was obtained from a woman under 30 in good health. This chain uses TRBV30 with TRBJ2-5, with no clear D. The DNA of the CDR3 is TGTGCCTGGAGTGGGGTCTTCGGAGAGACCCAGTACTTC. Translation: CAWSGVFGETQYF.